Presented here are 10 T cell receptor beta chains from one specimen sequenced in a study of blood T cell repertoires in COVID-19. Sequencing used immunoSEQ multiplex PCR; TCRdb keeps in-frame clones, though not all of them. Of about 430,000 clones in the sample, 70% to 90% were seen once. Sequenced sample: PBMCs or T cells enriched from blood (not recorded which). These receptors all come from a woman aged 18-29 years who had been exposed to COVID-19.

The rearrangement links TRBV3-1 (or the pseudogene TRBV3-2) to TRBJ2-3, with a weak D call TRBD2 (6 bases). V was clipped by 3 bases and J by 15 bases, with 19 bases between them. This CDR3 is 13 amino acids long. In germline, CDR1 is LGHDT, CDR2 YNNKEL (reference sequence). CDR3 sequence (DNA): TGTGCCAGCAGCCAGTTTCAAGGGACTTTAAGTTATTTT. This translates into CASSQFQGTLSYF.

In nucleotides, the CDR3 is TGTGCCAGCAGTTTGGACAGGGCGGGGTATGGCTACACCTTC. It specifies CASSLDRAGYGYTF. V gene TRBV28 combines with J gene TRBJ1-2, with 8 nucleotides matching TRBD1. The CDR3 is 14 residues long. The V and J ends lost 3 bases and 5 bases, in that order; junction bases with no gene match: 5. Germline V gene sequence: CDR1 MDHEN, CDR2 SYDVKM.

This sequence joins TRBV5-1 and TRBJ2-7, with 9 bases fitting TRBD2. Germline loops: CDR1 SGHRS, CDR2 YFSETQ. This CDR3 is built from 14 residues. V was pared by 6 bases and J by 4 bases, with 8 bases of the junction left unmatched. The CDR3 sequence is CASKSAGGSYEQYF. The CDR3 nucleotides are TGCGCCAGCAAATCAGCGGGAGGATCGTACGAGCAGTACTTC.

The genes are TRBV5-1 and TRBJ1-4; D is ambiguous. Germline loops: CDR1 SGHRS, CDR2 YFSETQ. The CDR3 extends over 14 amino acids. V was trimmed by 0 bases and J by 5 bases, leaving 8 bases between them. The CDR3 sequence is CASSLDSPNEKLFF. Written as DNA, the CDR3 is TGCGCCAGCAGCTTGGACAGTCCGAATGAAAAACTGTTTTTT. Full variable domain (outside the CDR3, taken from reference TRBV5-1 and TRBJ1-4): KAGVTQTPRYLIKTRGQQVTLSCSPISGHRSVSWYQQTPGQGLQFLFEYFSETQRNKGNFPGRFSGRQFSNSRSEMNVSTLELGDSALYLCASSLDSPNEKLFFGSGTQLSVL.

The chain has TRBV19 and TRBJ2-5; a possible D gene is TRBD1 (5 bases). The CDR3 runs 16 residues. V gave up 6 bases and J gave up 0 bases, with 17 bases separating them. CDR1 and CDR2 (germline): LNHDA, SQIVND (reference sequence). CDR3: CASSRVGPSYQETQYF. The CDR3 DNA is TGTGCCAGTAGCAGGGTGGGGCCGAGTTACCAAGAGACCCAGTACTTC. The variable domain in full, completed from reference TRBV19 and TRBJ2-5, reads DGGITQSPKYLFRKEGQNVTLSCEQNLNHDAMYWYRQDPGQGLRLIYYSQIVNDFQKGDIAEGYSVSREKKESFPLTVTSAQKNPTAFYLCASSRVGPSYQETQYFGPGTRLLVL.

The CDR3: CASSLNRGGQEKLFF. The CDR3 DNA reads TGTGCCAGCAGCTTGAACAGGGGAGGCCAGGAAAAACTGTTTTTT. V and J are TRBV11-2 and TRBJ1-4, with TRBD1 matching 7 bases. In germline, CDR1 is SGHAT, CDR2 FQNNGV. Trimming removed 3 bases from V and 8 bases from J; junction bases left unmatched: 9. The CDR3 runs to 15 residues. The entire variable domain, with the rest obtained from reference TRBV11-2 and TRBJ1-4, is as follows: EAGVAQSPRYKIIEKRQSVAFWCNPISGHATLYWYQQILGQGPKLLIQFQNNGVVDDSQLPKDRFSAERLKGVDSTLKIQPAKLEDSAVYLCASSLNRGGQEKLFFGSGTQLSVL.

The chain combines TRBV28 with TRBJ1-4, with D unresolved. Germline CDR1 is MDHEN and CDR2 is SYDVKM. Trimming removed 5 bases from V and 7 bases from J, with 14 bases in between. The CDR3 contains 14 residues. DNA of the CDR3: TGTGCCAGCAGTCGAGCCGAGGGAGGTGAAAAACTGTTTTTT. It yields the protein CASSRAEGGEKLFF.

The chain combines TRBV4-1 with TRBJ2-1; a possible D gene is TRBD1 (5 bases). The CDR3 runs 15 residues. The germline gives CDR1 MGHRA, CDR2 YSYEKL. V lost 5 bases and J lost 5, with 16 bases in between. CDR3 loop: CASSKQERTHNEQFF. CDR3 DNA: TGCGCCAGCAGCAAACAGGAGCGCACACACAATGAGCAGTTCTTC.

This chain connects TRBV5-6 to TRBJ2-2; no clear D gene. This CDR3 comprises 15 residues. In germline, CDR1 is SGHDT, CDR2 YYEEEE. Trimming took off 6 bases at V and 0 bases at J, with 12 bases between the two ends. The CDR3 reads CASNHGRTNTGELFF. CDR3 nucleotides: TGTGCCAGCAATCATGGGCGTACGAACACCGGGGAGCTGTTTTTT.

This rearrangement joins TRBV29-1 to TRBJ1-2; TRBD1 agrees at 10 bases. Germline CDR1 SQVTM, CDR2 ANQGSEA. Trimming cost V 1 base and J 7 bases; bases outside gene matches: 9. The CDR3 sequence is 15 residues long. CDR3 region: CSVEGLGTGDPGYTF. The CDR3 DNA reads TGCAGCGTTGAAGGTTTAGGGACAGGGGACCCTGGCTACACCTTC.